A single sample is the source of the 5 T cell receptor beta chains below, sequenced in a study of blood T cell repertoires in COVID-19. Data came from immunoSEQ multiplex PCR; TCRdb stores just in-frame clones and leaves some out. The sample has hundreds of thousands of clones, approximately 83% seen once. The sequenced material came from peripheral blood. The origin of the receptors is a woman aged 45-65 years who had recovered from COVID-19.

The chain uses TRBV18 and TRBJ2-2; 8 bases are shared with TRBD2. CDR1 is KGHSH and CDR2 is LQKENI in the germline V gene. CDR3 length: 14 amino acids. Trimming cost V 4 bases and J 8 bases; bases outside gene matches: 6. The CDR3 loop reads CASSRGLALGELFF. Here the CDR3 DNA reads TGTGCCAGCTCACGTGGACTAGCACTTGGGGAGCTGTTTTTT.

V gene TRBV7-9 combines with J gene TRBJ2-7, with TRBD2 identical over 8 bases. V shed 5 bases and J 3 bases; nucleotides not matched to a gene: 9. The CDR3 extends over 15 amino acids. Germline V CDR1 and CDR2: SEHNR, FQNEAQ (reference sequence). The CDR3 coding sequence is TGTGCCAGCAGCCCCTTGGCGGGGGGCTTCTACGAGCAGTACTTC. Amino acid sequence: CASSPLAGGFYEQYF.

V usage is TRBV6-5 and J usage is TRBJ1-1; D perhaps matches TRBD1 (5 bases). Trimming took off 7 bases at V and 0 bases at J, with 12 bases between the two ends. This CDR3 is 14 amino acids long. Germline CDR1 is MNHEY and CDR2 is SVGAGI. CDR3 sequence: CASTSDSLNTEAFF. CDR3 DNA: TGTGCCAGCACGAGTGACAGCTTGAACACTGAAGCTTTCTTT.

This clone has a single count. The V call is TRBV18, the J call TRBJ1-6; 8 bases map to TRBD1. Germline V CDR1 and CDR2: KGHSH, LQKENI. This CDR3 has 14 residues. V shed 2 bases, J shed 9 bases, and the junction held 3 bases outside the gene matches. The CDR3 sequence is CASSPGTGGSPLHF. In DNA form, the CDR3 reads TGTGCCAGCTCACCAGGGACAGGCGGTTCACCCCTCCACTTT.

The J gene is TRBJ1-6, the V gene TRBV7-9, with 7 bases fitting TRBD1. In germline, CDR1 is SEHNR, CDR2 FQNEAQ (reference sequence). CDR3 length equals 13 residues. Losses at the gene ends were 5 bases for V and 12 bases for J; bases not matched to a gene: 7. CDR3 sequence reads: CASSAGTAIPLHF. Written as DNA, the CDR3 is TGTGCCAGCAGCGCGGGGACAGCAATACCCCTCCACTTT.